Listed below are T cell receptor beta chains from one sample, sequenced in a study of T cells expressing NK-cell markers. From the 5' RACE reads, TCRdb lists one entry per CDR3 protein and no DNA. The sample's table shows some 440,000 distinct CDR3 sequences. Sequencing was performed on blood T cells: a sorted CD56 or NKG2C T cell subset, CD4+ or CD8+ T cells, or bulk PBMC T cells (not recorded which). The receptors were sampled from a woman between 50 and 59 years old in good health. Both conserved end residues are part of each CDR3.

j_gene,v_gene,CDR3aa
TRBJ1-5,TRBV12-3/TRBV12-4,CASSGTGVYQPQHF
TRBJ2-6,TRBV3-1,CASSQLRDRSFGANVLTF
TRBJ2-7,TRBV20-1,CSARGDLAGGQEQYF
TRBJ2-5,TRBV6-2/TRBV6-3,CASSYLGLAGGETQYF
TRBJ2-7,TRBV5-1,CASSLAPGQAFYEQYF
TRBJ1-2,TRBV29-1,CSVEPLGTAYGYTF
TRBJ2-1,TRBV20-1,CSASRAVLANEQFF
TRBJ2-4,TRBV30,CAWRNFSGYIQYF
TRBJ2-5,TRBV29-1,CSVREGLTVETQYF
TRBJ2-1,TRBV12-3/TRBV12-4,CASSLRQWGASGRKAYNEQFF
TRBJ2-1,TRBV5-1,CASGGGDEQFF
TRBJ2-3,TRBV7-3,CASSSQTSGSVTDTQYF
TRBJ1-6,TRBV6-1,CASSGAGSPLHF
TRBJ2-3,TRBV20-1,CSAQRESGGWDTQYF
TRBJ1-2,TRBV27,CASSLMGSVDGYTF
TRBJ2-2,TRBV3-1,CASSRDISFVSGELFF
TRBJ2-2,TRBV10-1,CASSLRGQDGELFF
TRBJ1-2,TRBV12-3/TRBV12-4,CASSSGARGYTF
TRBJ2-1,TRBV5-1,CASSSPYWRGYNEQFF
TRBJ2-5,TRBV21-1,CASNYRGIQETQYF
TRBJ2-5,TRBV25-1,CASRVAETQYF
TRBJ2-1,TRBV15,CATSRDPLWGEQFF
TRBJ2-7,TRBV14,CASSQFIGTTYEQYF
TRBJ2-3,TRBV5-4,CASSPQLAGGRDTQYF
TRBJ2-2,TRBV5-6,CASSLGDRATGELFF
TRBJ2-5,TRBV18,CASSPPSTETQYF
TRBJ2-1,TRBV7-2,CASSKGDMSRFF
TRBJ2-5,TRBV5-1,CASTASGRQTQYF
TRBJ2-1,TRBV6-5,CASSYRPDRVGHNEQFF
TRBJ2-3,TRBV5-1,CASSRTPNADTQYF
TRBJ1-2,TRBV14,CASSQGAGANYGYTF
TRBJ2-5,TRBV5-6,CASSLGLARETQYF
TRBJ2-3,TRBV20-1,CSAPQRDSTDTQYF
TRBJ1-2,TRBV6-5,CASRQGESGYTF
TRBJ2-1,TRBV6-5,CASRSRTSGYNEQFF
TRBJ2-2,TRBV4-1,CASSPLGLSTGELFF
TRBJ2-1,TRBV12-3/TRBV12-4,CASSFGGKVGEQFF
TRBJ2-5,TRBV7-2,CASSLPAAQYF
TRBJ1-2,TRBV5-6,CASSLPGGIGYTF
TRBJ2-2,TRBV5-1,CASSLGAGARELFF
TRBJ1-5,TRBV20-1,CSASAKSGQPQHF
TRBJ2-1,TRBV24-1,CATSEGLAGARSYNEQFF
TRBJ1-1,TRBV5-6,CASSLWTGLRTEAFF
TRBJ2-1,TRBV20-1,CSARDETRPGQFF
TRBJ2-2,TRBV19,CASSYPGRNTGELFF
TRBJ2-1,TRBV3-1,CASSQVAGGAYNEQFF
TRBJ2-5,TRBV12-3/TRBV12-4,CASSPSAGGFGETQYF
TRBJ2-3,TRBV7-2,CASSLARVADTQYF
TRBJ2-1,TRBV29-1,CSVSKPGREYNEQFF
TRBJ2-3,TRBV5-1,CASRDVQGADTQYF
TRBJ1-1,TRBV2,CASVDTMVTEAFF
TRBJ2-7,TRBV6-6,CASGLEEVPSYEQYF
TRBJ1-1,TRBV12-5,CASGSHLSGTEAFF
TRBJ2-1,TRBV5-1,CASSLTASGTLSPYNEQFF
TRBJ2-2,TRBV20-1,CSARDNSGSGELFF